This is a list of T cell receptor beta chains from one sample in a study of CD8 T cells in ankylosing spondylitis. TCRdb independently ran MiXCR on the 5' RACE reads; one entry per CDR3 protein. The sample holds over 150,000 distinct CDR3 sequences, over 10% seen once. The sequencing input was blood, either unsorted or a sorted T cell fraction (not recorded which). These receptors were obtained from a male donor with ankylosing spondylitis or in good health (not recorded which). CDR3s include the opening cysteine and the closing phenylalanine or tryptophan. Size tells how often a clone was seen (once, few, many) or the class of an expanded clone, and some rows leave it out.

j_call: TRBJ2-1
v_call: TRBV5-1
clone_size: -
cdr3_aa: CASSLEAFDEQFF

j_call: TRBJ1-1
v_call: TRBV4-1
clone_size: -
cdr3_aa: CASSQETHLRGQRNTEAFF

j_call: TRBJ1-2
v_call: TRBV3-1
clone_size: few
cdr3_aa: CASSQAGTDYNYGYTF

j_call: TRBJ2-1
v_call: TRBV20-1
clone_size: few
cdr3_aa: CSAKVGQGNFSSYNEQFF

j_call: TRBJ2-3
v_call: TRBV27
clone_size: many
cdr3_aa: CASSLWASGDSTDTQYF

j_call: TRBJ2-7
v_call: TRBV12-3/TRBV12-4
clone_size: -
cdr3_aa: CASSTGQGNEQYF

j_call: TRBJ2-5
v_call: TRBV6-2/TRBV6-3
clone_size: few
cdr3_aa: CASWSRIRPQETQYF

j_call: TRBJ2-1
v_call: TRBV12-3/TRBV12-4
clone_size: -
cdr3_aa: CASTHSSGNEQFF

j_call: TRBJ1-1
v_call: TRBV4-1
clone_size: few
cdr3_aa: CASSQDEGAATEAFF

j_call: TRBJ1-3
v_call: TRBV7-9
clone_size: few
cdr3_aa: CASSSAAGGAGNTIYF

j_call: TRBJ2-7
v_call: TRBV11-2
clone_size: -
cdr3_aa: CASSLHPYEQYF

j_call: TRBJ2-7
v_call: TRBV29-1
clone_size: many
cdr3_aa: CSALGSYEQYF

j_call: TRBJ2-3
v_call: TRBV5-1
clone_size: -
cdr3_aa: CASSSGTEQYTDTQYF

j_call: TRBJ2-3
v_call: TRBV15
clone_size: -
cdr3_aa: CATSPPGGHTDTQYF

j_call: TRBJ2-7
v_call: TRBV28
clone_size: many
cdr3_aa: CASSLDRGGSGYEQYF

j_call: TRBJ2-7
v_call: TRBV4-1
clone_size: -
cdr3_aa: CASSQEGPSGTYEQYF

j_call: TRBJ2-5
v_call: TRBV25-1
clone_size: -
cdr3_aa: CASVKISGVDTETQYF

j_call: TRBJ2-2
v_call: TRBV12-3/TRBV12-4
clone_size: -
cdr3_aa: CASKIPGLAGELTNTGELFF

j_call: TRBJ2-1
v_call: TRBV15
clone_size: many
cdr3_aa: CATSRDLGLASYNEQFF

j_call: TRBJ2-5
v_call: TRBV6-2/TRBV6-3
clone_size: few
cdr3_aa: CASRTLKKTQYF

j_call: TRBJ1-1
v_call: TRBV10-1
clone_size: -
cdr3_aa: CASSESRTGATEAFF

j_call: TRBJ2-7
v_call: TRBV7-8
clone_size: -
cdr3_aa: CASSGGTGTGIYEQYF

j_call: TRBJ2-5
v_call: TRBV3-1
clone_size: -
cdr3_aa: CASSQTGGPEETQYF

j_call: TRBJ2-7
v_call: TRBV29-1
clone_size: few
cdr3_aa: CSVEGGTTYEQYF

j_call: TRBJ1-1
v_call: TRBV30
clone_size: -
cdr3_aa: CAWSVTRTAEAFF

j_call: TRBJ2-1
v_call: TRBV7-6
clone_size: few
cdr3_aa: CASSQGLAGVHEQFF

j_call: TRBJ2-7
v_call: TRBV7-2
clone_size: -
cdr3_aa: CASSLGRVYEQYF

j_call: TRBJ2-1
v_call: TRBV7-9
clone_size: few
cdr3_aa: CASSPPGLVSNEQFF

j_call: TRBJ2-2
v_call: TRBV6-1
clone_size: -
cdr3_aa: CASSFNGPPGAGELFF

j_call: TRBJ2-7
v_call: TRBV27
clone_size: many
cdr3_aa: CASSFFSSGAYEQYF

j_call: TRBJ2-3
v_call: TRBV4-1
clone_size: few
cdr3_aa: CASSQPPSGRERHRGGTQYF